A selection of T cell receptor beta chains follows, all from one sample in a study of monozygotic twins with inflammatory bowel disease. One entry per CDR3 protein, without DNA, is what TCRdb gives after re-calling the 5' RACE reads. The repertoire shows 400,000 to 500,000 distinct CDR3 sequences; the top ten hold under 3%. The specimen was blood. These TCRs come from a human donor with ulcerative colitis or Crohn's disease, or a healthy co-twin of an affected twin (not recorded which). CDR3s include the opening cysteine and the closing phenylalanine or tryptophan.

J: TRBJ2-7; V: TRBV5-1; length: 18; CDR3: CASSLSQRVSLFAYEQYF
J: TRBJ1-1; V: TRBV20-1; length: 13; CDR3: CSAVGSRVTEAFF
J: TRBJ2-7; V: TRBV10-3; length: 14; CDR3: CAISETGTGNEQYF
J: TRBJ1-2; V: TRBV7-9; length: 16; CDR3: CASSLLGYEDNYGYTF
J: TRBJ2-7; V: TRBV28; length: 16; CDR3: CASSKQRGQGAYEQYF
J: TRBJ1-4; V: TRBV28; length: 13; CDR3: CASSFGNSEKLFF
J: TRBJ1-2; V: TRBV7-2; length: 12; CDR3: CAETRGHDGYTF
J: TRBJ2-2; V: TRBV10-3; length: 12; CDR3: CAIRSDTGELFF
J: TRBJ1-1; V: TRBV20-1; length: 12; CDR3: CSGRGLYTEAFF
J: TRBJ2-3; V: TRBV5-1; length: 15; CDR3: CATSQEPGTTDTQYF
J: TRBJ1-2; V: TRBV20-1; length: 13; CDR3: CSARGRTGGDYTF
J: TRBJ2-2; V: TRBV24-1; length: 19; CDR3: CATSDSPLTSGPYTGELFF
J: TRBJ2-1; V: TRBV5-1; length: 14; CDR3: CASSPTEGYNEQFF
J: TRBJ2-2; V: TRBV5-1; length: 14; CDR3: CASSARTEAGELFF
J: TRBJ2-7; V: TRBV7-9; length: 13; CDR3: CASSLAEGTPGCF
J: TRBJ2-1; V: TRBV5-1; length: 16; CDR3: CASSLAPREGYNEQFF
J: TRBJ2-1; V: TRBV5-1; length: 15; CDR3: CASSFWDTVDNEQFF
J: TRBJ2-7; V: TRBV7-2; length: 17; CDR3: CASSQGVGGLAAYEQYF
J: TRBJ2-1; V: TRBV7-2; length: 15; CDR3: CASSLLAGGNNEQFF
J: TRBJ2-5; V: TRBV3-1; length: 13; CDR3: CASSFRDGTSQYF
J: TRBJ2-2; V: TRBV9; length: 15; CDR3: CASSPARVNTGELFF
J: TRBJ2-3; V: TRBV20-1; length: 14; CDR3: CSAGTSGRTDTQYF
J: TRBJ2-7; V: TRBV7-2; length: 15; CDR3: CASSLVDGSTYEQYF
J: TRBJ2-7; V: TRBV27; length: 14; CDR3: CASSLSGANYEQYF
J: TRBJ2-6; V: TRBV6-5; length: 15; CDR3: CASSYGGVGANVLTF
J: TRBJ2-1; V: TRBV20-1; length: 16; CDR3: CSASPRQIYSYNEQFF
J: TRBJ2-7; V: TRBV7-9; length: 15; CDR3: CASSLASGRTNEQYF
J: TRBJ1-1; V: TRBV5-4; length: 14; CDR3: CASSLLTGNTEAFF
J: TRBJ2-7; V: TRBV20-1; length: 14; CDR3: CSARYDEITYEQYF
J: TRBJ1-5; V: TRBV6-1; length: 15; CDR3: CASSGGRLHNQPQHF
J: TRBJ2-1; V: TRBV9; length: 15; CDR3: CASSRGVLQYNEQFF
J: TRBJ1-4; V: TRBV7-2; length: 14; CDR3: CASSWWTGSEKLFF
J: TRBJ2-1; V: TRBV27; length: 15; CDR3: CASSLESGGAHEQFF
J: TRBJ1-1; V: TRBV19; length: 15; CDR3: CASSGRQGRLTEAFF
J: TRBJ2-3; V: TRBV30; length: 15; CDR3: CAWLGRRGIRDTQYF
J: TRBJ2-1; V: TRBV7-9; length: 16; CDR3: CASSLASDRTYNEQFF
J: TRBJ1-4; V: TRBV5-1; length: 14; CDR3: CASSLGHGREKLFF
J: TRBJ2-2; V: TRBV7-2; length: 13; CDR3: CASSLMDTGELFF
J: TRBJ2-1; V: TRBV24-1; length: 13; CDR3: CATGSSSYNEQFF
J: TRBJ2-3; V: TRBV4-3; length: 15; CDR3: CASSQGQGFTDTQYF
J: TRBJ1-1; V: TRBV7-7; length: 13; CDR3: CASSPISGSRAFF
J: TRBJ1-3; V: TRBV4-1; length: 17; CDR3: CASSQDQARGIGNTIYF
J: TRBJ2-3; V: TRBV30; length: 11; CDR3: CAWSDTDTQYF
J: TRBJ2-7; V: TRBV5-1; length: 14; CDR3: CASSLGSSGEEQYF
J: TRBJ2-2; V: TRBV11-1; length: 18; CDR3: CASSLVGTGPPNTGELFF
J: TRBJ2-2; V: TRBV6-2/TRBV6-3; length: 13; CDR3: CASTEQVHGELFF